This TCR beta chain stems from a study of T-cell memory formation after mild COVID-19. Study overall: Each donor largely had its own TCR clusters. Study-wide results and limits: Several responding clones turned up in pre-infection memory, indicating that cross-reactive memory may have taken part. Contracting CD4+ clones were located mainly in CM and EM, and CD8+ clones in EMRA. Whereas later expanders leaned CD4+, clones contracting day 15 to 85 showed a balanced CD4/CD8 makeup.

TCRdb itself ran the 5' RACE reads through MiXCR, one entry per CDR3 protein. This sample carries some 68,000 distinct CDR3 sequences, about a sixth of them seen once, and the ten largest clones take about 33%. This CDR3 spans 17 amino acids. In germline, CDR1 is SGHDT, CDR2 YYEEEE. Trimming cost V 4 bases and J 2 bases; bases outside gene matches: 12. In its sample, this clonotype was seen many times. What it recognizes is unknown. The TCR comes from an adult woman who had mild COVID-19 (a few samples of this study predate the infection). Cell type and time point are not known. Material: PBMCs or a T cell subset sorted from them (not recorded which). The chain joins TRBV5-6 to TRBJ2-3; 8 bases match TRBD1. In DNA, the CDR3 is TGTGCCAGCAGCCCACCCGGGACAGGCCCTCCCACAGATACGCAGTATTTT. Residues: CASSPPGTGPPTDTQYF.